This T cell receptor (beta chain) was documented in a study of OX40 agonist ivuxolimab in advanced cancers. This CDR3 has 16 residues. CDR1 SGHVS and CDR2 FNYEAQ come from the germline V gene. V dropped 5 bases and J dropped 4 bases, with 18 bases sitting between them. TCRdb's table, derived via immunoSEQ multiplex PCR, lists solely in-frame clones and lacks some. The table records around 52,000 clones, approximately 83% of them present only once. The origin of this receptor is an adult with an advanced solid tumor such as melanoma, head and neck, liver or kidney cancer. This material consisted of CD4+ or CD8+ T cells sorted from blood, taken in a trial of the OX40 agonist ivuxolimab. This chain uses TRBV7-6 with TRBJ1-3; the D gene is possibly TRBD1 (6 bases). In nucleotides, the CDR3 is TGTGCCAGCAGCCCGAGCGGCTGGGGGCAAGGAAACACCATATATTTT. This sequence encodes CASSPSGWGQGNTIYF.